A single sample gave rise to the 22 T cell receptor beta chains below, sequenced in a study of shared clonotypes between healthy human individuals. Sequencing was performed with immunoSEQ multiplex PCR; in TCRdb, only in-frame clones are kept and a portion is missing. The sample contains about 2.1 million clones, roughly 93% of which appear only once. CD45RO-negative CD8 cells positively selected for CCR7 made up the naive population, which excluded terminally differentiated effector memory CD45RA+ cells. Sequencing was done on a sample of naive CD8+ T cells from PBMCs. The receptors originated from a man aged 18 to 29 in good health. Some clones in this sample may be carry-over from other donors' samples.

The rearrangement uses TRBV7-9 and TRBJ2-7, with D possibly being TRBD1 (6 bases). CDR1 and CDR2 from the germline V gene are SEHNR and FQNEAQ (reference sequence). Deletions cut 5 bases from V and 4 bases from J, with 15 bases between. The CDR3 spans 14 residues. CDR3 bases: TGTGCCAGCAGCCCCACCCAGGGGTGGTACGAGCAGTACTTC. Its translation: CASSPTQGWYEQYF.

This chain connects TRBV5-4 to TRBJ2-5, with 9 bases that match TRBD2. Germline CDR1 and CDR2: SGHNT and YYREEE (reference sequence). V shed 1 base, J shed 0 bases, and the junction held 13 bases outside the gene matches. The CDR3 is made up of 19 amino acids. The DNA for the CDR3 is TGTGCCAGCAGCTTGTTGGGTAGCGGGGGATATTCGTACCAAGAGACCCAGTACTTC. It codes for CASSLLGSGGYSYQETQYF. Full variable domain (rest looked up from reference TRBV5-4 and TRBJ2-5): ETGVTQSPTHLIKTRGQQVTLRCSSQSGHNTVSWYQQALGQGPQFIFQYYREEENGRGNFPPRFSGLQFPNYSSELNVNALELDDSALYLCASSLLGSGGYSYQETQYFGPGTRLLVL.

This clone was recorded only once. This CDR3 reads CASSAAGTDGSYEQYF. CDR3 DNA sequence: TGTGCCAGCAGCGCCGCCGGGACTGACGGTTCCTACGAGCAGTACTTC. The J gene is TRBJ2-7, the V gene TRBV7-9; weak D call: TRBD2 (6 bases). The length of the CDR3 is 16 residues. CDR1 is SEHNR, CDR2 FQNEAQ, per germline (reference sequence). V was trimmed by 5 bases and J by 1 base, leaving 18 bases between them.

This chain joins TRBV2 and TRBJ1-1, with D perhaps matching TRBD1 (6 bases). Germline CDR1 reads SNHLY; CDR2 reads FYNNEI. V lost 2 bases and J lost 4, with 8 bases in between. This CDR3 spans 13 amino acids. CDR3 loop: CASSESGVTEAFF. CDR3 in DNA: TGTGCCAGCAGTGAATCAGGGGTCACTGAAGCTTTCTTT.

The chain has TRBV28 and TRBJ1-1; tentative D call: TRBD1 (6 bases). This CDR3 is 16 amino acids long. Trimming pared 3 bases from V and 5 bases from J, leaving 19 bases between. Germline V gives CDR1 MDHEN, CDR2 SYDVKM. CDR3 nucleotide sequence: TGTGCCAGCAGTTTTGAAGTGGAGGGGGAGGGTACTGAAGCTTTCTTT. Translating it yields CASSFEVEGEGTEAFF.

The chain joins TRBV4-1 to TRBJ2-3; 10 bases are a match to TRBD2. The CDR3 is made up of 15 amino acids. CDR1 is MGHRA and CDR2 is YSYEKL in the germline V gene. Unmatched junction bases numbered 9, after V lost 6 bases and J lost 6 bases. The CDR3 loop reads CASREREGRVDTQYF. The CDR3 coding sequence is TGCGCCAGCAGAGAGCGGGAGGGCCGTGTGGATACGCAGTATTTT.

Concerning this clone itself: The same CDR3 arises from other DNA sequences in this sample as well. The chain combines TRBV4-1 with TRBJ2-7; TRBD1 matches at 7 bases. This CDR3 contains 14 residues. V shed 1 base and J 2 bases; nucleotides not matched to a gene: 2. From germline, CDR1 is MGHRA and CDR2 YSYEKL. This CDR3 is CASSQVTGAYEQYF. DNA for the CDR3: TGCGCCAGCAGCCAAGTCACAGGGGCCTACGAGCAGTACTTC.

The V and J genes are TRBV6-1 and TRBJ1-1, with D unresolved. This CDR3 is built from 16 residues. The germline gives CDR1 MNHNS, CDR2 SASEGT. The V gene lost 4 bases and the J gene lost 0 bases, with 15 bases spanning the gap. The CDR3 here is CASSVPVNTMNTEAFF. The DNA for the CDR3 is TGTGCCAGCAGTGTACCAGTTAATACCATGAACACTGAAGCTTTCTTT.

This chain joins TRBV7-2 and TRBJ2-1, with D unclear. Germline V lookup: CDR1 SGHTA, CDR2 FQGNSA. V shed 7 bases and J shed 4 bases, with 8 bases lying between them. The CDR3 has 12 residues. CDR3 in DNA: TGTGCCAGCACCCACCGTTACAATGAGCAGTTCTTC. This sequence encodes CASTHRYNEQFF. Full variable domain (rest looked up from reference TRBV7-2 and TRBJ2-1): GAGVSQSPSNKVTEKGKDVELRCDPISGHTALYWYRQSLGQGLEFLIYFQGNSAPDKSGLPSDRFSAERTGGSVSTLTIQRTQQEDSAVYLCASTHRYNEQFFGPGTRLTVL.

The count of this clone is one. V and J are TRBV9 and TRBJ2-7; the match to TRBD1 covers 9 bases. This CDR3 region has 15 residues. The germline CDR1 and CDR2 sequences are SGDLS and YYNGEE. Trimming removed 2 bases from V and 4 bases from J; junction bases left unmatched: 7. CDR3 nucleotide sequence: TGTGCCAGCAGCGTGAGAGCAGGACAGGGGTACGAGCAGTACTTC. Translated, it gives CASSVRAGQGYEQYF.

For this clone: Distinct nucleotide sequences in the sample also encode this CDR3. J is TRBJ2-2 and V is TRBV6-1; no clear D. Trimming stripped 3 bases from V and 6 bases from J, with 5 bases between. Germline CDR1 MNHNS, CDR2 SASEGT. CDR3 length: 12 residues. Here the CDR3 reads CASSELAGELFF. The CDR3 DNA follows: TGTGCCAGCAGTGAGTTGGCCGGGGAGCTGTTTTTT.

This chain uses TRBV9 with TRBJ2-1; possible D gene TRBD2, 5 bases. V was shortened by 4 bases and J by 12 bases, with 23 bases between the two germline ends. The CDR3 is made up of 15 amino acids. CDR1 is SGDLS and CDR2 is YYNGEE in the germline V gene. For the CDR3, the DNA is TGTGCCAGCAGCCCCGACAAGACGGACGGACGGGGGCAGTTCTTC. Amino acid sequence: CASSPDKTDGRGQFF.

The chain combines TRBV19 with TRBJ2-7; the D call may be TRBD1 or TRBD2 (6 bases each). V was clipped by 1 base and J by 3 bases, with 13 bases between them. CDR1 is LNHDA, CDR2 SQIVND, per germline (reference sequence). The CDR3 consists of 15 residues. Here the CDR3 reads CASSIVGGGNYEQYF. In DNA, the CDR3 is TGTGCCAGTAGTATAGTAGGGGGAGGCAACTACGAGCAGTACTTC.

The chain links TRBV4-2 to TRBJ2-1, with D tentatively TRBD2 (5 bases). Germline lookup yields CDR1 LGHNA and CDR2 YNFKEQ. V shed 5 bases and J shed 2 bases, with 13 bases lying between them. The CDR3 consists of 15 residues. The CDR3 sequence: CASSEAPGTYNEQFF. The CDR3 bases are TGTGCCAGCAGCGAAGCCCCCGGGACCTACAATGAGCAGTTCTTC.

The chain recombines TRBV7-9 with TRBJ1-4, with 9 nucleotides matching TRBD1. V trimming: 2 bases; J trimming: 6 bases; junction bases outside the gene matches: 4. This CDR3 is built from 15 residues. Per the germline V gene, CDR1 is SEHNR and CDR2 is FQNEAQ (reference sequence). The CDR3: CASSLPDRGDEKLFF. CDR3 sequence (DNA): TGTGCCAGCAGCTTACCGGACAGGGGTGATGAAAAACTGTTTTTT.

This chain joins TRBV28 and TRBJ1-2; D uncertain. Germline values: CDR1 MDHEN, CDR2 SYDVKM. The CDR3 runs to 12 residues. V gave up 4 bases and J gave up 4 bases, with 7 bases separating them. In DNA form, the CDR3 reads TGTGCCAGCAGTTCCCCACTCTATGGCTACACCTTC. Translated: CASSSPLYGYTF.

The chain employs TRBV9 and TRBJ1-2, with 8 bases lining up with TRBD1. J gave up 0 bases and V 7 bases, and 20 bases lay outside the gene matches. Germline-derived CDR1 and CDR2 are SGDLS and YYNGEE. This CDR3 has 19 amino acids. CDR3 nucleotides: TGTGCCAGCGGGATCACAGGGGGAAGTCAAGGCGGCACTAACTATGGCTACACCTTC. Residues: CASGITGGSQGGTNYGYTF.

This chain joins TRBV6-1 and TRBJ1-2; TRBD1 agrees at 7 bases. After removal of 4 bases from V and 4 bases from J, the junction contained 24 bases not matched to a gene. CDR1 is MNHNS and CDR2 is SASEGT in the germline V gene. The CDR3 is 20 amino acids. For the CDR3, the DNA is TGTGCCAGCAGTGGATTCGGATCCGCCGGGACAGCCGAGATCCCCTATGGCTACACCTTC. Translation gives CASSGFGSAGTAEIPYGYTF.

This chain joins TRBV28 and TRBJ1-3; 7 nucleotides match TRBD1. The J segment lost 2 bases and the V segment lost 5 bases, leaving 9 bases of the junction unmatched. Germline V gives CDR1 MDHEN, CDR2 SYDVKM. The CDR3 has 16 residues. The CDR3 bases are TGTGCCAGCAGTCTAAACAGGGGATTTACTGGAAACACCATATATTTT. Translation: CASSLNRGFTGNTIYF.

This rearrangement joins TRBV7-2 to TRBJ2-3; 8 bases line up with TRBD2. The germline CDR1 and CDR2 sequences are SGHTA and FQGNSA. The CDR3 covers 18 residues. The V segment lost 2 bases and the J segment 0 bases; nucleotides outside the gene matches: 10. CDR3 sequence: CASSLTAGVVSSTDTQYF. The CDR3, as DNA: TGTGCCAGCAGCTTAACAGCGGGAGTTGTTTCGAGCACAGATACGCAGTATTTT.

The chain joins TRBV27 to TRBJ2-1; no definite D call. The CDR3 is 15 residues long. V was trimmed by 4 bases and J by 3 bases, leaving 13 bases between them. Per germline, CDR1 MNHEY and CDR2 SMNVEV (reference sequence). In DNA, the CDR3 is TGTGCCAGCAGTTCAGGACGGTATAGCTACAATGAGCAGTTCTTC. This encodes CASSSGRYSYNEQFF.

This chain uses TRBV6-5 with TRBJ1-6; 8 positions agree with TRBD1. Germline assignment: CDR1 MNHEY and CDR2 SVGAGI. The CDR3 sequence is 14 residues long. V trimming: 5 bases; J trimming: 8 bases; junction bases outside the gene matches: 5. The CDR3 DNA sequence: TGTGCCAGCAGTGACAGGGGCTGGGATTCACCCCTCCACTTT. Its protein is CASSDRGWDSPLHF.